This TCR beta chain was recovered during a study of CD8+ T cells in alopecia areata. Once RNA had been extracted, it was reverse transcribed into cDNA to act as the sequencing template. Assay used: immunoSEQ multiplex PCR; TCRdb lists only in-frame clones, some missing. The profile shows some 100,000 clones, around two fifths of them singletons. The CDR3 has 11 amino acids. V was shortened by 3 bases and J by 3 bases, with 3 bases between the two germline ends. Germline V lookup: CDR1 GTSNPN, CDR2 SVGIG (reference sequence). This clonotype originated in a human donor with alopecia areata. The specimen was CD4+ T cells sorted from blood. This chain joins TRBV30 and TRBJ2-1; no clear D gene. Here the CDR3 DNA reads TGTGCCTGGAGGTACTACAATGAGCAGTTCTTC. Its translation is CAWRYYNEQFF.